One TCR beta chain is described in this entry. No antigen is known for it. This specimen comes from a study of cytomegalovirus exposure and HLA in healthy donors. Study-wide points: A subsequent analysis found that TCR clusters from the first cohort also tended to co-occur in the 90 to 150 validation repertoires, with 90% to 95% of cluster scores above 0. A few CMV-associated chains were confirmed in vitro to be specific for CMV antigens. Cytomegalovirus status was reportedly diagnosed by the classifier with high specificity and sensitivity. The study designated 150 or so TCR beta chains cytomegalovirus-associated.

The CDR3 is 16 amino acids. V gave up 6 bases and J gave up 2 bases; unmatched junction bases: 9. Germline V gives CDR1 SGHTA, CDR2 FQGNSA. TCRdb keeps only in-frame clones here, not all; method: immunoSEQ multiplex PCR. The sample includes 120,000 or so clones, 86% seen only once; the top ten take 4.9%. This receptor was taken from a man younger than 30 in good health and CMV-seronegative. The sample taken for sequencing was PBMCs. This chain uses TRBV7-2 with TRBJ1-5; 8 bases map to TRBD1. The CDR3 region has the DNA TGTGCCAGCAGTAGTCAGGGGGCGAAGGGCAATCAGCCCCAGCATTTT. This sequence encodes CASSSQGAKGNQPQHF.